This TCR beta chain was recovered during a study of T-cell memory formation after mild COVID-19. Study results and caveats: Specificity for SARS-CoV-2 was not confirmed among the second-wave clones peaking on day 37. Clones contracting across day 15 to 85 had a balanced CD4/CD8 profile; later expanding clones leaned CD4+.

A 5'RACE reaction primed in the constant segment made cDNA libraries of TCR alpha and TCR beta, and these carried sample barcodes and UMIs. In TCRdb, the 5' RACE reads were re-called with MiXCR into one record per CDR3 protein. The data contain about 340,000 distinct CDR3 sequences, roughly 13% of them seen just once; the ten biggest clones take up roughly 23%. This clonotype has more than one count but fewer than ten. The antigen remains unidentified. Sequencing was carried out using PBMCs or a T cell subset sorted from them (not recorded which). This TCR was sampled from a man aged 18 to 30 who had mild COVID-19 (a few samples of this study predate the infection). Cell type and time point are not known.

The CDR3 here is CASSWGGIAADTQYF. The DNA of the CDR3 is TGTGCCAGCAGCTGGGGAGGAATTGCCGCGGATACGCAGTATTTT. This chain connects TRBV5-4 to TRBJ2-3; possibly TRBD2 for D (6 bases). This CDR3 has 15 residues. With 3 bases removed from V and 6 bases from J, the gap between germline ends came to 17 bases. CDR1 and CDR2 (germline): SGHNT, YYREEE (reference sequence).